This TCR beta chain came from a study of shared clonotypes between healthy human individuals. The assay used deep level. In the original processing: ImmunoSEQ output lacked quality scores and full-length reads, limiting matched filtering. Generated by immunoSEQ multiplex PCR, the TCRdb table keeps only in-frame clones and is missing some. Clonal size and the V and J genes are those of that table, whereas D and trimming came from the DNA. The sample records about 1 million clones, about three quarters being singletons. Trimming pared 11 bases from V and 4 bases from J, leaving 7 bases between. The germline gives CDR1 SNHLY, CDR2 FYNNEI. This CDR3 is built from 10 residues. Within Nashville, Tennessee resided all donors, each a Caucasian adult.

Sequenced input: memory CD4+ T cells sorted from blood. Subset noted: CD45RA-negative fraction. This clonotype was sampled from a man between 18 and 29 years old in good health. The chain recombines TRBV2 with TRBJ2-3; possibly TRBD1 for D (5 bases). CDR3 protein: CAVGADTQYF. The CDR3 DNA reads TGTGCCGTAGGGGCAGATACGCAGTATTTT.